These T cell receptor beta chains were read from a single sample in a study of Ad26.COV2.S vaccination and SARS-CoV-2 variants. The protocol was immunoSEQ multiplex PCR, while the TCRdb copy is restricted to in-frame clones and leaves out a portion. The sample includes just over 350,000 clones, about 91% of them seen just once. This specimen consisted of peripheral blood, obtained after recovery from COVID-19. Receptors originate from a human donor who had recovered from COVID-19. The CDR3 runs from the conserved cysteine through the conserved F or W. Each record gives: V gene, J gene, D gene, clone size, CDR3 DNA, CDR3 protein. The D gene is left open where the match is weak. The size entry is marked missing in some rows and otherwise reads once, few, many or a size class.

v_gene: TRBV6-5
j_gene: TRBJ2-3
d_gene: NA
abundance: NA
CDR3nt: TGTGCCAGCAGTTACCTTGCGCCGGGTCAAGATACGCAGTATTTT
CDR3aa: CASSYLAPGQDTQYF

v_gene: TRBV27
j_gene: TRBJ1-6
d_gene: TRBD1
abundance: few
CDR3nt: TGTGCCAGCAGTCCCCCGGACAGGGGCTATAATTCACCCCTCCACTTT
CDR3aa: CASSPPDRGYNSPLHF

v_gene: TRBV19
j_gene: TRBJ2-1
d_gene: TRBD2
abundance: once
CDR3nt: TGTGCCAGTAGTATCCTAGCGGGGGGGAACAATGAGCAGTTCTTC
CDR3aa: CASSILAGGNNEQFF

v_gene: TRBV9
j_gene: TRBJ1-4
d_gene: NA
abundance: NA
CDR3nt: TGTGCCAGCAGCCCAACTCAGGGGACGCGTGAAAAACTGTTTTTT
CDR3aa: CASSPTQGTREKLFF

v_gene: TRBV7-9
j_gene: TRBJ2-3
d_gene: NA
abundance: NA
CDR3nt: TGTGCCAGCAGCTTAGCCGGCAGGGGAGATACGCAGTATTTT
CDR3aa: CASSLAGRGDTQYF

v_gene: TRBV6-2/TRBV6-3
j_gene: TRBJ1-1
d_gene: TRBD1
abundance: few
CDR3nt: TGTGCCAGCAGTTACTCGAGGGGGCGGACTGAAGCTTTCTTT
CDR3aa: CASSYSRGRTEAFF

v_gene: TRBV13
j_gene: TRBJ1-1
d_gene: TRBD1
abundance: NA
CDR3nt: TGTGCCAGCAGCCGACAGGGTCCTGAAGCTTTCTTT
CDR3aa: CASSRQGPEAFF

v_gene: TRBV2
j_gene: TRBJ1-2
d_gene: NA
abundance: NA
CDR3nt: TGTGCCAGCAGTCGGGACGGAGGAGATGGCTACACCTTC
CDR3aa: CASSRDGGDGYTF

v_gene: TRBV9
j_gene: TRBJ2-5
d_gene: TRBD2
abundance: NA
CDR3nt: TGTGCCAGCAGCGCACTAGCGGGGGGGGAGACCCAGTACTTC
CDR3aa: CASSALAGGETQYF

v_gene: TRBV19
j_gene: TRBJ2-1
d_gene: TRBD1
abundance: once
CDR3nt: TGTGCCAGTAGTTCGAACAGGGGTGGGTCGGTTAATGAGCAGTTCTTC
CDR3aa: CASSSNRGGSVNEQFF

v_gene: TRBV7-2
j_gene: TRBJ1-6
d_gene: NA
abundance: NA
CDR3nt: TGTGCCAGCAGCTTAGCGCTGGGTAATTCACCCCTCCACTTT
CDR3aa: CASSLALGNSPLHF

v_gene: TRBV28
j_gene: TRBJ1-6
d_gene: TRBD1
abundance: NA
CDR3nt: TGTGCCAGCAAGACCGGGACAGGGGGTCTGGATAATTCACCCCTCCACTTT
CDR3aa: CASKTGTGGLDNSPLHF

v_gene: TRBV10-3
j_gene: TRBJ2-1
d_gene: NA
abundance: NA
CDR3nt: TGTGCCATCAGGGGGGGACAGTTAAACAATGAGCAGTTCTTC
CDR3aa: CAIRGGQLNNEQFF

v_gene: TRBV11-2
j_gene: TRBJ2-7
d_gene: NA
abundance: NA
CDR3nt: TGTGCCAGCAGCAACCTACACAGGGAGTACTTTAGTCGGCAGTACTTC
CDR3aa: CASSNLHREYFSRQYF

v_gene: TRBV27
j_gene: TRBJ2-3
d_gene: TRBD1
abundance: NA
CDR3nt: TGTGCCAGCAGACAACAGGGGGCGGATACGCAGTATTTT
CDR3aa: CASRQQGADTQYF

v_gene: TRBV5-6
j_gene: TRBJ1-2
d_gene: TRBD1
abundance: NA
CDR3nt: TGTGCCAGCATGCGGACAGGGGGAGCGTATTATGGCTACACCTTC
CDR3aa: CASMRTGGAYYGYTF

v_gene: TRBV7-2
j_gene: TRBJ2-2
d_gene: TRBD2
abundance: NA
CDR3nt: TGTGCCAGCAGCTTAACAGCGGGACCTAACACCGGGGAGCTGTTTTTT
CDR3aa: CASSLTAGPNTGELFF

v_gene: TRBV6-6
j_gene: TRBJ1-1
d_gene: TRBD1
abundance: NA
CDR3nt: TGTGCCAGCAGTTACGGGCAGGGGGCGTACACTGAAGCTTTCTTT
CDR3aa: CASSYGQGAYTEAFF

v_gene: TRBV6-4
j_gene: TRBJ2-3
d_gene: TRBD2
abundance: NA
CDR3nt: TGTGCCAGCAGTGACCGGGGGGGTTCAGATACGCAGTATTTT
CDR3aa: CASSDRGGSDTQYF

v_gene: TRBV21-1
j_gene: TRBJ1-4
d_gene: NA
abundance: once
CDR3nt: TGTGCCCCAACAACAACTAATGAAAAACTGTTTTTT
CDR3aa: CAPTTTNEKLFF

v_gene: TRBV4-1
j_gene: TRBJ1-5
d_gene: NA
abundance: NA
CDR3nt: TGCGCCAGCAGCCAGGGCATTAGCAATCAGCCCCAGCATTTT
CDR3aa: CASSQGISNQPQHF

v_gene: TRBV12-5
j_gene: TRBJ1-5
d_gene: NA
abundance: NA
CDR3nt: TGTGCTAGTGGTTTGGGACAACGGACCCAGCATTTT
CDR3aa: CASGLGQRTQHF

v_gene: TRBV7-9
j_gene: TRBJ1-5
d_gene: NA
abundance: once
CDR3nt: TGTGCCAGCAGCCCCCGAGGGAACAATCAGCCCCAGCATTTT
CDR3aa: CASSPRGNNQPQHF

v_gene: TRBV5-1
j_gene: TRBJ1-2
d_gene: TRBD1
abundance: NA
CDR3nt: TGCGCCAGCAGCTTCGGGGACAGATACTATGGCTACACCTTC
CDR3aa: CASSFGDRYYGYTF

v_gene: TRBV5-1
j_gene: TRBJ2-4
d_gene: NA
abundance: NA
CDR3nt: TGCGCCAGCAGCTTGGAGGGCAGGGGTCGGGACATTCAGTACTTC
CDR3aa: CASSLEGRGRDIQYF

v_gene: TRBV4-1
j_gene: TRBJ2-1
d_gene: NA
abundance: NA
CDR3nt: TGCGCCAGCAGCCAAGATTTCCTTAAAAACAATGAGCAGTTCTTC
CDR3aa: CASSQDFLKNNEQFF

v_gene: TRBV10-2
j_gene: TRBJ1-5
d_gene: NA
abundance: NA
CDR3nt: TGCGCCAGCAGTGACGCCCGACAATATAGCAATCAGCCCCAGCATTTT
CDR3aa: CASSDARQYSNQPQHF

v_gene: TRBV5-1
j_gene: TRBJ1-2
d_gene: NA
abundance: NA
CDR3nt: TGCGCCAGCAGCAGTGAGGAGAGCGCCTATGGCTACACCTTC
CDR3aa: CASSSEESAYGYTF

v_gene: TRBV18
j_gene: TRBJ1-2
d_gene: NA
abundance: NA
CDR3nt: TGTGCCAGCTCACCAGGACAGCTAAACTATGGCTACACCTTC
CDR3aa: CASSPGQLNYGYTF

v_gene: TRBV5-1
j_gene: TRBJ2-5
d_gene: TRBD2
abundance: NA
CDR3nt: TGCGCCAGCAGCGGGACTAGCGTCGCCGCGGGAGAGACCCAGTACTTC
CDR3aa: CASSGTSVAAGETQYF

v_gene: TRBV4-3
j_gene: TRBJ2-2
d_gene: TRBD2
abundance: NA
CDR3nt: TGCGCCAGCAGCCAAGATCGGACGGGGGGGAGCGGGGAGCTGTTTTTT
CDR3aa: CASSQDRTGGSGELFF

v_gene: TRBV27
j_gene: TRBJ1-2
d_gene: NA
abundance: NA
CDR3nt: TGTGCCAGCAGTTGGGGGCGGACGGATTATGGCTACACCTTC
CDR3aa: CASSWGRTDYGYTF

v_gene: TRBV7-9
j_gene: TRBJ2-7
d_gene: NA
abundance: once
CDR3nt: TGTGCCAGCAGCTTGGGGGGTCTGGGCGAGCAGTACTTC
CDR3aa: CASSLGGLGEQYF

v_gene: TRBV5-1
j_gene: TRBJ2-2
d_gene: NA
abundance: once
CDR3nt: TGCGCCAGCAGCCCGGGGGACAACACCGGGGAGCTGTTTTTT
CDR3aa: CASSPGDNTGELFF

v_gene: TRBV10-3
j_gene: TRBJ1-1
d_gene: NA
abundance: NA
CDR3nt: TGTGCCATCAGTGATGGCGCTGAAGCTTTCTTT
CDR3aa: CAISDGAEAFF

v_gene: TRBV7-9
j_gene: TRBJ2-3
d_gene: TRBD1
abundance: NA
CDR3nt: TGTGCCAGCAGTCGTATACGGACAGGGAAAGATACGCAGTATTTT
CDR3aa: CASSRIRTGKDTQYF

v_gene: TRBV5-5
j_gene: TRBJ2-2
d_gene: TRBD2
abundance: NA
CDR3nt: TGTGCCAGCAGCGGCACCGTCGCTAGCGGGGGGATCACCGGGGAGCTGTTTTTT
CDR3aa: CASSGTVASGGITGELFF

v_gene: TRBV4-1
j_gene: TRBJ1-6
d_gene: TRBD1
abundance: NA
CDR3nt: TGCGCCAGCAGCCTACAGGGGGCTGCACCCCTCCACTTT
CDR3aa: CASSLQGAAPLHF

v_gene: TRBV27
j_gene: TRBJ1-2
d_gene: NA
abundance: NA
CDR3nt: TGTGCCAGCACTGTCTGGGTTCCTTATGGCTACACCTTC
CDR3aa: CASTVWVPYGYTF

v_gene: TRBV2
j_gene: TRBJ1-1
d_gene: NA
abundance: NA
CDR3nt: TGTGCCAGCAGAGAGCCGGGACGGGGGCCTCCTGAAGCTTTCTTT
CDR3aa: CASREPGRGPPEAFF

v_gene: TRBV19
j_gene: TRBJ2-5
d_gene: TRBD2
abundance: NA
CDR3nt: TGTGCCAGTAGTATAGCTCTAGCGGACCAAGAGACCCAGTACTTC
CDR3aa: CASSIALADQETQYF

v_gene: TRBV5-1
j_gene: TRBJ2-6
d_gene: NA
abundance: once
CDR3nt: TGCGCCAGCAGCTTGGTGGGTAGCTCTGGGGCCAACGTCCTGACTTTC
CDR3aa: CASSLVGSSGANVLTF

v_gene: TRBV5-6
j_gene: TRBJ1-2
d_gene: NA
abundance: NA
CDR3nt: TGTGCCAGCAGCTTGGGTGGGGGCTACACCTTC
CDR3aa: CASSLGGGYTF

v_gene: TRBV5-4
j_gene: TRBJ2-3
d_gene: NA
abundance: NA
CDR3nt: TGTGCCAGCAGCTTTAGGGGACGCACAGATACGCAGTATTTT
CDR3aa: CASSFRGRTDTQYF

v_gene: TRBV24-1
j_gene: TRBJ2-2
d_gene: NA
abundance: NA
CDR3nt: TGTGCCACCAGTGGAAGCAAACCTAACACCGGGGAGCTGTTTTTT
CDR3aa: CATSGSKPNTGELFF

v_gene: TRBV7-2
j_gene: TRBJ2-1
d_gene: TRBD2
abundance: NA
CDR3nt: TGTGCCAGCACTAGCGGGGGCCTTCTCGCGAGACCCGGGGAGCAGTTCTTC
CDR3aa: CASTSGGLLARPGEQFF

v_gene: TRBV9
j_gene: TRBJ1-2
d_gene: NA
abundance: NA
CDR3nt: TGTGCCAGCAGCGTAGATTTGGTCGGGGGCGCGAGGGGCTACACCTTC
CDR3aa: CASSVDLVGGARGYTF

v_gene: TRBV24-1
j_gene: TRBJ2-7
d_gene: NA
abundance: NA
CDR3nt: TGTGCCACCAGTGATATTTGGGGGCCGTGGAGCATCTACGAGCAGTACTTC
CDR3aa: CATSDIWGPWSIYEQYF

v_gene: TRBV27
j_gene: TRBJ2-1
d_gene: TRBD1
abundance: NA
CDR3nt: TGTGCCAGCAGTCAATGGCGACAGGGGGCGCGGTATGAGCAGTTCTTC
CDR3aa: CASSQWRQGARYEQFF

v_gene: TRBV27
j_gene: TRBJ2-7
d_gene: NA
abundance: NA
CDR3nt: TGTGCCAGCAGTACTTCCTACGAGCAGTACTTC
CDR3aa: CASSTSYEQYF

v_gene: TRBV5-1
j_gene: TRBJ1-1
d_gene: NA
abundance: NA
CDR3nt: TGCGCCAGCAGCTTGGTAGGCGGCGTTTTGACTGAAGCTTTCTTT
CDR3aa: CASSLVGGVLTEAFF

v_gene: TRBV10-1
j_gene: TRBJ1-1
d_gene: NA
abundance: once
CDR3nt: TGCGCCAGCAAGGTGGCATTGAACATTGAAGCTTTCTTT
CDR3aa: CASKVALNIEAFF

v_gene: TRBV4-1
j_gene: TRBJ2-3
d_gene: TRBD2
abundance: NA
CDR3nt: TGCGCCAGCAGCCTCGTGGGCCGGGCTAGCGGGGGGGATACGCAGTATTTT
CDR3aa: CASSLVGRASGGDTQYF

v_gene: TRBV18
j_gene: TRBJ1-1
d_gene: NA
abundance: NA
CDR3nt: TGTGCCAGCTCACCGCTGGCCATGAACACTGAAGCTTTCTTT
CDR3aa: CASSPLAMNTEAFF

v_gene: TRBV12-3/TRBV12-4
j_gene: TRBJ2-1
d_gene: NA
abundance: NA
CDR3nt: TGTGCCAGCAGTCCCCAGGCGAATGAGCAGTTCTTC
CDR3aa: CASSPQANEQFF

v_gene: TRBV27
j_gene: TRBJ2-2
d_gene: NA
abundance: NA
CDR3nt: TGTGCCAGCAGTTTAGCAGGACAGAACACCGGGGAGCTGTTTTTT
CDR3aa: CASSLAGQNTGELFF

v_gene: TRBV7-9
j_gene: TRBJ1-2
d_gene: TRBD1
abundance: NA
CDR3nt: TGTGCCAGCAGCTCCGGACAGGGGAGTGGCTACACCTTC
CDR3aa: CASSSGQGSGYTF

v_gene: TRBV3-1/TRBV3-2
j_gene: TRBJ2-7
d_gene: TRBD2
abundance: NA
CDR3nt: TGTGCCAGCAGCCAAGATCGGGGGGGGTTTACCTACGAGCAGTACTTC
CDR3aa: CASSQDRGGFTYEQYF

v_gene: TRBV11-3
j_gene: TRBJ2-2
d_gene: TRBD1
abundance: medium-sized
CDR3nt: TGTGCCAGCAGCTTAGATAGTACAGGGGAGAGCACCGGGGAGCTGTTTTTT
CDR3aa: CASSLDSTGESTGELFF

v_gene: TRBV7-8
j_gene: TRBJ2-7
d_gene: TRBD2
abundance: NA
CDR3nt: TGTGCCAGCAGCGACTGCACTAGCGGGGCGTGCGAGCAGTACTTC
CDR3aa: CASSDCTSGACEQYF